The entry below gives a single T cell receptor beta chain sequence along with its context. TCR beta chains were sequenced at survey level with immunoSEQ. The data were produced by immunoSEQ multiplex PCR, yet TCRdb's version contains in-frame clones alone and is incomplete. The repertoire holds approximately 50,000 clones, with 80% to 95% as singletons. J lost 2 bases, V lost 5 bases, and 7 bases had no gene match. This CDR3 is built from 15 residues. Germline V lookup: CDR1 SGHTS, CDR2 YDEGEE. The sample comprised PBMCs. The receptor comes from a man between 40 and 49 years old with rheumatoid arthritis. The chain carries TRBV5-8 and TRBJ1-2; 9 bases align to TRBD1. CDR3 region: CASRRSGTGNYGYTF. CDR3 DNA sequence: TGTGCCAGCAGGCGATCCGGGACAGGGAACTATGGCTACACCTTC. Full variable domain (outside the CDR3, taken from reference TRBV5-8 and TRBJ1-2): EAGVTQSPTHLIKTRGQQATLRCSPISGHTSVYWYQQALGLGLQFLLWYDEGEERNRGNFPPRFSGRQFPNYSSELNVNALELEDSALYLCASRRSGTGNYGYTFGSGTRLTVV.